This is a list of T cell receptor beta chains from one sample in a study of blood T cell repertoires in COVID-19. Assay used: immunoSEQ multiplex PCR; TCRdb lists only in-frame clones, some missing. The repertoire holds over 150,000 clones, with 60% to 80% as singletons. The sample comprised peripheral blood. These receptors were obtained from a man between 65 and 85 years old with acute or convalescent COVID-19. CDR3s include the opening cysteine and the closing phenylalanine or tryptophan. Each record gives: clone size, D gene, V gene, J gene, CDR3 protein, CDR3 DNA. A D gene is named only where the DNA matches it firmly. The size field is filled for only some rows; it gives once, few, many or a size class.

>NA|TRBD2|TRBV10-2|TRBJ2-2
CASSVAGANTGELFF
TGCGCCAGCAGTGTAGCGGGGGCCAACACCGGGGAGCTGTTTTTT
>NA|TRBD2|TRBV27|TRBJ2-5
CASSPRTSGQETQYF
TGTGCCAGCAGTCCCCGGACTAGCGGCCAAGAGACCCAGTACTTC
>NA|NA|TRBV6-2/TRBV6-3|TRBJ1-2
CASSDSPSYGYTF
TGTGCCAGCAGCGACAGTCCCTCCTATGGCTACACCTTC
>NA|NA|TRBV7-3|TRBJ2-7
CASSLGGGGYEQYF
TGTGCCAGCAGCTTAGGCGGGGGCGGCTACGAGCAGTACTTC
>NA|NA|TRBV7-2|TRBJ1-3
CASSQQPRLHSGNTIYF
TGTGCCAGCAGCCAACAACCCAGGCTCCACTCTGGAAACACCATATATTTT
>NA|NA|TRBV5-6|TRBJ1-1
CASSLYRNTEAFF
TGTGCCAGCAGCTTGTACAGGAACACTGAAGCTTTCTTT
>once|NA|TRBV3-1/TRBV3-2|TRBJ1-5
CASSPGRDQPQHF
TGTGCCAGCAGCCCGGGTCGAGATCAGCCCCAGCATTTT
>NA|TRBD2|TRBV7-3|TRBJ2-7
CASSPSGLAAYEQYF
TGTGCCAGCAGCCCCTCGGGACTAGCGGCTTACGAGCAGTACTTC
>NA|TRBD2|TRBV7-6|TRBJ2-7
CASSLGLAGREYEQYF
TGTGCCAGCAGCTTAGGACTAGCGGGACGAGAGTACGAGCAGTACTTC
>NA|NA|TRBV2|TRBJ1-1
CASRPRGENTEAFF
TGTGCCAGCAGGCCCAGGGGAGAGAACACTGAAGCTTTCTTT
>few|TRBD2|TRBV28|TRBJ2-1
CASSTGGGYNEQFF
TGTGCCAGCAGTACGGGCGGGGGCTACAATGAGCAGTTCTTC
>NA|NA|TRBV4-2|TRBJ1-3
CASSQDQGTGNTIYF
TGTGCCAGCAGCCAAGATCAGGGGACTGGAAACACCATATATTTT
>NA|TRBD1|TRBV10-2|TRBJ1-5
CASSGAGGQPQHF
TGCGCCAGCAGTGGGGCAGGGGGACAGCCCCAGCATTTT
>NA|NA|TRBV28|TRBJ1-2
CASSLADNYGYTF
TGTGCCAGCAGTCTCGCAGATAACTATGGCTACACCTTC
>NA|NA|TRBV12-5|TRBJ1-5
CASGLVGALEFSNQPQHF
TGTGCTAGTGGTTTGGTGGGGGCGCTGGAATTTAGCAATCAGCCCCAGCATTTT
>NA|NA|TRBV7-2|TRBJ1-1
CASSLARGTEAFF
TGTGCCAGCAGCTTAGCAAGGGGAACTGAAGCTTTCTTT
>NA|NA|TRBV10-3|TRBJ1-1
CAISNRGGTEAFF
TGTGCCATCAGCAACCGGGGGGGCACTGAAGCTTTCTTT
>NA|NA|TRBV29-1|TRBJ1-4
CSVSDRAGEKLFF
TGCAGCGTCTCGGATAGAGCGGGGGAAAAACTGTTTTTT
>NA|TRBD1|TRBV19|TRBJ1-5
CASSVFGTGNQPQHF
TGTGCCAGTAGTGTCTTCGGGACAGGCAATCAGCCCCAGCATTTT
>NA|NA|TRBV5-1|TRBJ2-1
CASSATSSGYNEQFF
TGCGCCAGCAGCGCAACTAGCTCAGGCTACAATGAGCAGTTCTTC
>NA|NA|TRBV1|TRBJ1-2
CTSSQDRRTGQYGYTF
TGCACCAGCAGCCAAGATCGGAGGACAGGACAATATGGCTACACCTTC
>NA|NA|TRBV10-3|TRBJ1-2
CAISRHPGYGYTF
TGTGCCATCAGTCGTCACCCAGGGTACGGCTACACCTTC
>NA|NA|TRBV7-9|TRBJ2-7
CASSFGAVTYEQYF
TGTGCCAGCAGCTTTGGGGCCGTAACCTACGAGCAGTACTTC
>NA|NA|TRBV15|TRBJ2-5
CATSRGAETQYF
TGTGCCACCAGCAGAGGTGCGGAGACCCAGTACTTC
>NA|NA|TRBV28|TRBJ1-1
CASSRGQNTEAFF
TGTGCCAGCAGCCGGGGTCAGAACACTGAAGCTTTCTTT
>NA|NA|TRBV5-5|TRBJ1-5
CASSLVPSNQPQHF
TGTGCCAGCAGCTTGGTCCCGAGCAATCAGCCCCAGCATTTT
>NA|TRBD2|TRBV6-5|TRBJ2-2
CASRKGLDNTGELFF
TGTGCCAGCAGAAAAGGACTAGACAACACCGGGGAGCTGTTTTTT
>NA|TRBD1|TRBV5-4|TRBJ1-2
CASSIRQGYGYTF
TGTGCCAGCAGCATTCGACAGGGCTATGGCTACACCTTC
>NA|TRBD2|TRBV2|TRBJ2-5
CASSNSGRAGETQYF
TGTGCCAGCAGTAACAGCGGGAGGGCTGGAGAGACCCAGTACTTC
>NA|TRBD2|TRBV5-4|TRBJ2-1
CASSLEPSGSTNEQFF
TGTGCCAGCAGCTTGGAGCCTAGCGGGAGTACGAATGAGCAGTTCTTC
>NA|NA|TRBV11-3|TRBJ2-1
CASSLGAAVGNEQFF
TGTGCCAGCAGCTTGGGCGCAGCAGTGGGCAATGAGCAGTTCTTC
>NA|NA|TRBV12-3/TRBV12-4|TRBJ1-1
CASSFSGYTEAFF
TGTGCCAGCAGTTTTTCGGGGTACACTGAAGCTTTCTTT
>NA|TRBD2|TRBV7-8|TRBJ2-4
CASSPSASGSHKNIQYF
TGTGCCAGCAGCCCCTCGGCTAGCGGGAGTCACAAAAACATTCAGTACTTC
>NA|NA|TRBV5-1|TRBJ2-1
CASSFGGTGNEQFF
TGCGCCAGCAGCTTCGGGGGGACAGGCAATGAGCAGTTCTTC
>NA|TRBD1|TRBV5-1|TRBJ1-2
CASGEDRGTYGYTF
TGCGCCAGCGGCGAAGACAGGGGGACCTATGGCTACACCTTC
>NA|TRBD1|TRBV11-2|TRBJ2-7
CASSLGQGAYELQYF
TGTGCCAGCAGCTTAGGGCAGGGGGCCTACGAGCTGCAGTACTTC
>NA|TRBD1|TRBV5-6|TRBJ1-2
CASSLAGGRNGYTF
TGTGCCAGCAGCTTGGCAGGGGGCCGGAATGGCTACACCTTC
>NA|TRBD2|TRBV6-6|TRBJ2-7
CASSSPGLTNYEQYF
TGTGCCAGCAGTTCGCCGGGACTAACGAACTACGAGCAGTACTTC
>NA|NA|TRBV30|TRBJ1-3
CAWSGSGGNTIYF
TGTGCCTGGAGTGGGTCAGGTGGAAACACCATATATTTT
>NA|NA|TRBV3-1/TRBV3-2|TRBJ1-1
CASSQNLGGTEAFF
TGTGCCAGCAGCCAAAACCTGGGGGGCACTGAAGCTTTCTTT
>once|TRBD1|TRBV5-1|TRBJ1-1
CASSLMTGGKNTEAFF
TGCGCCAGCAGCTTGATGACAGGGGGGAAGAACACTGAAGCTTTCTTT
>NA|NA|TRBV11-3|TRBJ2-2
CASSLGRVQGKTGELFF
TGTGCCAGCAGCTTGGGACGGGTGCAGGGGAAAACCGGGGAGCTGTTTTTT
>NA|TRBD1|TRBV24-1|TRBJ2-3
CATSPTGKGTDTQYF
TGTGCCACCAGCCCGACAGGGAAAGGAACAGATACGCAGTATTTT
>NA|TRBD2|TRBV2|TRBJ2-3
CASSEGASGSGGTDTQYF
TGTGCCAGCAGTGAAGGGGCTAGCGGGAGCGGAGGCACAGATACGCAGTATTTT
>NA|NA|TRBV6-5|TRBJ2-7
CASSETWQGRDEQYF
TGTGCCAGCAGCGAGACTTGGCAGGGGCGTGACGAGCAGTACTTC
>NA|NA|TRBV4-2|TRBJ2-2
CASSQGVLKNTGELFF
TGTGCCAGCAGCCAAGGAGTCCTAAAGAACACCGGGGAGCTGTTTTTT
>NA|TRBD1|TRBV7-6|TRBJ1-3
CASSLVTGGSGNTIYF
TGTGCCAGCAGCTTAGTGACAGGGGGCTCTGGAAACACCATATATTTT
>NA|NA|TRBV6-1|TRBJ2-7
CASSEAGFEQYF
TGTGCCAGCAGTGAAGCCGGGTTCGAGCAGTACTTC
>NA|TRBD2|TRBV19|TRBJ2-3
CASSRGGFDTDTQYF
TGTGCCAGTAGTCGGGGGGGATTCGACACAGATACGCAGTATTTT
>few|NA|TRBV7-3|TRBJ2-7
CASSQNSGLSAEQYF
TGTGCCAGCAGCCAAAATTCAGGCCTATCCGCCGAGCAGTACTTC
>NA|TRBD1|TRBV3-1/TRBV3-2|TRBJ1-1
CASSPTTGGRGEAFF
TGTGCCAGCAGCCCCACGACAGGGGGCAGGGGTGAAGCTTTCTTT
>NA|TRBD1|TRBV18|TRBJ1-2
CASSQGTGEGYGYTF
TGTGCCAGCTCACAGGGGACAGGGGAAGGATATGGCTACACCTTC